This T cell receptor (beta chain) is from a study of shared clonotypes between healthy human individuals. Naive CD8 isolation took CD45RO-negative cells positively selected for CCR7 and excluded terminally differentiated effector memory CD45RA+ cells. Some clones are missing from TCRdb's copy, which holds only in-frame ones; the method was immunoSEQ multiplex PCR. The data contain some 2,000,000 clones, about 95% of them singletons. Sequenced: naive CD8+ T cells sorted from blood. This TCR was sampled from a man aged 18 to 30 in good health.

CDR3 sequence: CASSLSADLEGYYGYTF. The CDR3, as DNA: TGTGCCAGCAGTTTATCTGCCGACTTAGAGGGGTACTATGGCTACACCTTC. The genes are TRBV27 and TRBJ1-2, with TRBD1 as a possible D gene (5 bases). The CDR3 sequence is 17 residues long. V lost 0 bases and J 3 bases, leaving 17 bases between the germline ends. CDR1 MNHEY and CDR2 SMNVEV come from the germline V gene (reference sequence).